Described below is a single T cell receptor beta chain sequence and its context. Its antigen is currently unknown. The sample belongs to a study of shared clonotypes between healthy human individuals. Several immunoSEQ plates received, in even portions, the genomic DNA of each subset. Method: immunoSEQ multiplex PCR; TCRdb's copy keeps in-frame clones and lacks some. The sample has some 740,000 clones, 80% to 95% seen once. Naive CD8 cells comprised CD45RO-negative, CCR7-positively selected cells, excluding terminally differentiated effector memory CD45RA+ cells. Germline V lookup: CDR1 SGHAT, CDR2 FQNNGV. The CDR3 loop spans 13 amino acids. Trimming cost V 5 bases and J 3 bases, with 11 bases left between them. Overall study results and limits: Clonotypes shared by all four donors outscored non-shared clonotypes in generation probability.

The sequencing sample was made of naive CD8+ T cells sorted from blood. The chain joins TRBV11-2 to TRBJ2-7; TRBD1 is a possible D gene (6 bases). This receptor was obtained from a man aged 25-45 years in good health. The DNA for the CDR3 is TGTGCCAGCAGCGGCGACAGGATCTACGAGCAGTACTTC. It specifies CASSGDRIYEQYF. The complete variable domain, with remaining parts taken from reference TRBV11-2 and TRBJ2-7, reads EAGVAQSPRYKIIEKRQSVAFWCNPISGHATLYWYQQILGQGPKLLIQFQNNGVVDDSQLPKDRFSAERLKGVDSTLKIQPAKLEDSAVYLCASSGDRIYEQYFGPGTRLTVT.